One sample yielded the 9 T cell receptor beta chains listed below, sequenced in a study of identical twins. In TCRdb, the 5' RACE reads were re-called with MiXCR into one record per CDR3 protein. The data show 420,000 or so distinct CDR3 sequences, with 15% to 20% seen just once and roughly an eighth held by the top ten. Material for sequencing was naive T cells sorted from blood. The receptors were sampled from a man aged 45-65 years in good health.

This clonotype has more than one count but fewer than ten. V usage is TRBV20-1 and J usage is TRBJ2-7, with D perhaps TRBD2 (7 bases). V lost 6 bases, J lost 0 bases, and 18 bases lay in between. The CDR3 runs to 15 residues. Germline CDR1 reads DFQATT; CDR2 reads SNEGSKA (reference sequence). The CDR3 coding sequence is TGCAGTGCCGCTCCGGGGGCGGGAGCCTCCTACGAGCAGTACTTC. Residues: CSAAPGAGASYEQYF.

The J gene is TRBJ2-1, the V gene TRBV20-1, with 12 nucleotides matching TRBD2. CDR1 DFQATT and CDR2 SNEGSKA come from the germline V gene (reference sequence). The trim removed 1 base at V and 4 bases at J, leaving 5 bases unmatched. The CDR3 is made up of 16 amino acids. CDR3: CSARGSLAGGYNEQFF. As DNA, the CDR3 is TGCAGTGCTAGAGGTTCCCTAGCGGGGGGGTACAATGAGCAGTTCTTC.

The rearrangement joins TRBV28 to TRBJ2-3; D not certain. The CDR3 contains 15 residues. V was clipped by 3 bases and J by 2 bases, with 12 bases between them. Germline CDR1 reads MDHEN; CDR2 reads SYDVKM. The CDR3 region has the DNA TGTGCCAGCAGTTTTAGGTGGGGATCCACAGATACGCAGTATTTT. This encodes CASSFRWGSTDTQYF.

This clonotype was recorded at least ten times. The V and J genes are TRBV6-1 and TRBJ2-7; D may correspond to TRBD1 or TRBD2 (5 bases each). The CDR3 consists of 13 residues. CDR1 and CDR2 from the germline V gene are MNHNS and SASEGT. V shed 6 bases and J shed 3 bases, with 12 bases lying between them. The CDR3 coding sequence is TGTGCCAGCAGATCGGGACGGAGCTACGAGCAGTACTTC. Residues: CASRSGRSYEQYF.

This clonotype was counted between two and nine times. The chain recombines TRBV4-1 with TRBJ2-1; D possibly corresponds to TRBD2 (6 bases). Trimming took off 4 bases at V and 8 bases at J, with 18 bases between the two ends. Germline V gene sequence: CDR1 MGHRA, CDR2 YSYEKL. The CDR3 is 15 residues long. The CDR3 here is CASSLRDSEPDEQFF. In DNA form, the CDR3 reads TGCGCCAGCAGCCTCCGGGACTCCGAACCAGATGAGCAGTTCTTC.

As regards this clonotype: A much larger clone differs from this one at a single base, so this may be a read error. V gene TRBV6-5 combines with J gene TRBJ2-1; 11 nucleotides agree with TRBD2. The germline CDR1 and CDR2 sequences are MNHEY and SVGAGI. J was trimmed by 9 bases and V by 0 bases; bases with no gene match: 16. The CDR3 length is 19 residues. The CDR3 is CASSYSGGGLSGRGSEQFF. CDR3 bases: TGTGCCAGCAGTTACTCTGGCGGGGGACTTAGCGGGAGGGGCAGTGAGCAGTTCTTC.

This clonotype came up a few times. The J gene is TRBJ2-3, the V gene TRBV7-3; D unclear. The CDR3 extends over 14 amino acids. Germline V CDR1 and CDR2: SGHTA, FQGTGA. Trimming removed 5 bases at V and 4 bases at J, with 13 bases between. The CDR3 protein is CASSLDLTADTQYF. DNA of the CDR3: TGTGCCAGCAGCCTGGACCTAACCGCAGATACGCAGTATTTT.

This clonotype appeared many times. The gene calls are TRBV20-1 and TRBJ1-4; D remains unclear. The V end was cut by 5 bases, the J end by 3 bases, with 13 bases between. Germline V lookup: CDR1 DFQATT, CDR2 SNEGSKA (reference sequence). The CDR3 is 14 residues long. In DNA, the CDR3 is TGCAGTGCTCCGATAGGCGTCTCTAATGAAAAACTGTTTTTT. Its translation is CSAPIGVSNEKLFF.

This clonotype was detected ten times or more. The V and J genes are TRBV20-1 and TRBJ1-1; D not resolved. Trimming took off 6 bases at V and 5 bases at J, with 16 bases between the two ends. CDR1 and CDR2 from the germline V gene are DFQATT and SNEGSKA (reference sequence). This CDR3 has 13 residues. As DNA, the CDR3 is TGCAGTGCCAGACCAAGAGGAAGTACTGAAGCTTTCTTT. As protein: CSARPRGSTEAFF.